The clone carrying this T cell receptor (beta chain) was counted a few times. Its antigen is unknown. The V end was cut by 8 bases, the J end by 0 bases, with 10 bases between. The CDR3 length is 13 residues. The germline V gene encodes CDR1 LNHDA and CDR2 SQIVND (reference sequence). PCR employed 60 Vbeta and 13 Jbeta primers. Assay used: immunoSEQ multiplex PCR; TCRdb lists only in-frame clones, some missing. Here the sample spans some 120,000 clones, approximately 72% being singletons. Each donor was healthy, and each was a bone marrow donor. This sample is part of a study of cytomegalovirus exposure and HLA in healthy donors. Study-wide background: Earlier, 117 million unique TCR beta sequences were recovered from approximately 180 million T cells by an analysis.

Study conclusions and caveats: Data from an earlier analysis indicated that most TCR beta V segments were productive either about 87% or about 30% of the time. Researchers had no immune exposure information except CMV serostatus available.

What was sequenced was PBMCs. This rearrangement joins TRBV19 to TRBJ1-2; maybe TRBD1 (5 bases). The sequence was collected from a woman between 45 and 60 years old in good health and CMV-seropositive. The chain's CDR3 is CASASTANYGYTF. CDR3 nucleotide sequence: TGTGCCAGTGCATCGACAGCTAACTATGGCTACACCTTC.